This TCR beta chain came from a study of identical twins. Overall study findings and caveats: Twin sharing of out-of-frame TCR alpha was underestimated by models in monozygotic pairs. Zero-insertion analyses were open to partial confounding by invariant MAIT and iNKT cells.

This clonotype was detected only a few times. Its specificity is not known. V was trimmed by 2 bases and J by 2 bases, leaving 10 bases between them. From germline, CDR1 is SGHAT and CDR2 FQNNGV. The CDR3 sequence is 15 residues long. TCRdb analysed the 5' RACE reads with MiXCR anew, one entry per CDR3 protein. Of about 530,000 distinct CDR3 sequences detected, 20% to 25% appear once; the ten largest clones hold around 0.48%. These same records also appear under a second study, on yellow fever vaccine responses in identical twins.

The sample taken for sequencing was CD4+ T cells sorted from blood. The TCR comes from a woman between 18 and 29 years old in good health. The V call is TRBV11-2, the J call TRBJ2-1, with no clear D. CDR3 DNA: TGTGCCAGCAGCTTATTCTCAGCCCCCTACAATGAGCAGTTCTTC. Amino acid sequence: CASSLFSAPYNEQFF.